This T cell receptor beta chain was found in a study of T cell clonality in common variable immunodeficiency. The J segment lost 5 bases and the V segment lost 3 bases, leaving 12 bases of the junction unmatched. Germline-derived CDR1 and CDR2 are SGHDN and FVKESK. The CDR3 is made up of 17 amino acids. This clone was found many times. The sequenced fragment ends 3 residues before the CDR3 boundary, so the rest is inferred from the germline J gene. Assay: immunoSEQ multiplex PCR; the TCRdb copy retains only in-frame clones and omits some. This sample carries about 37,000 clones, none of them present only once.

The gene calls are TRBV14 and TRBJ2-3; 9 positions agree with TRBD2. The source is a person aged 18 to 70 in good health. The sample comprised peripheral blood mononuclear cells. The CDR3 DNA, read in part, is TGTGCCAGCAGCCACCGAATTTCACCACTAGCGGGAGATACG. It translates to CASSHRISPLAGDT. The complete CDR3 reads CASSHRISPLAGDTQYF.